A single sample gave rise to the 14 T cell receptor beta chains below, sequenced in a study of CD8 T cells in Susac syndrome. Random hexamers were used to reverse transcribe the RNA input (about 0.45 to 1 ug). TCRdb reprocessed the immunoSEQ multiplex PCR reads via MiXCR and lists one record per CDR3 protein. Found here are hundreds of thousands of distinct CDR3 sequences, about 93% of them singletons; the top ten hold 0.1% to 0.15%. The sample consisted of CD8+ T cells from PBMCs. The receptors were gathered from a human donor with multiple sclerosis.

The chain carries TRBV6-5 and TRBJ1-2; TRBD1 aligns across 10 bases. Trimming took 0 bases from V and 4 from J; bases not matched to a gene: 8. The CDR3 length is 17 residues. The germline gives CDR1 MNHEY, CDR2 SVGAGI. CDR3 region: CASSYSGTGEDGYGYTF. In nucleotides, the CDR3 is TGTGCCAGCAGTTACTCCGGGACAGGGGAGGATGGCTATGGCTACACCTTC.

The chain recombines TRBV7-8 with TRBJ2-1; 7 bases match TRBD1. This CDR3 region has 14 residues. The germline V gene encodes CDR1 SGHVS and CDR2 FQNEAQ. J gave up 8 bases and V 5 bases, and 9 bases lay outside the gene matches. CDR3 protein: CASSPRPGGDEQFF. CDR3 DNA sequence: TGTGCCAGCAGCCCTAGACCAGGGGGTGATGAGCAGTTCTTC.

This clonotype has more than one count but fewer than ten. This rearrangement joins TRBV12-3 or TRBV12-4 to TRBJ2-1, with D possibly TRBD2 on 7 matching bases. V lost 3 bases and J 2 bases, leaving 11 bases between the germline ends. This CDR3 contains 15 residues. CDR3 in amino acids: CASSLGGGAYNEQFF. CDR3 sequence (DNA): TGTGCCAGCAGTTTGGGCGGGGGCGCCTACAATGAGCAGTTCTTC.

This chain links TRBV11-2 with TRBJ2-3; D may be TRBD1 (5 bases). Germline CDR1 and CDR2: SGHAT and FQNNGV. Trimming took off 4 bases at V and 0 bases at J, with 14 bases between the two ends. The CDR3 length is 16 residues. In DNA, the CDR3 is TGTGCCAGCAGCTCTCAGACAGTATTCAGCACAGATACGCAGTATTTT. It encodes CASSSQTVFSTDTQYF.

In this sample, this clonotype turned up a few times. This rearrangement joins TRBV6-1 to TRBJ1-1; D may be TRBD1 (5 bases). V was pared by 7 bases and J by 11 bases, with 20 bases between. The CDR3 is made up of 13 amino acids. Germline V lookup: CDR1 MNHNS, CDR2 SASEGT. The CDR3 protein is CASTFGNGREAFF. CDR3 nucleotides: TGTGCCAGCACTTTCGGCAATGGCAGGGAGGCTTTCTTT.

The rearrangement uses TRBV3-1 and TRBJ1-2; 7 nucleotides agree with TRBD1. With V trimmed by 3 bases and J by 3 bases, 4 bases remained unmatched. This CDR3 is 14 amino acids long. The germline gives CDR1 LGHDT, CDR2 YNNKEL (reference sequence). CDR3 amino acids: CASSQGGQHYGYTF. In DNA form, the CDR3 reads TGTGCCAGCAGCCAGGGGGGACAGCACTATGGCTACACCTTC.

V gene TRBV19 combines with J gene TRBJ2-7, with TRBD1 as a possible D gene (6 bases). CDR1 is LNHDA, CDR2 SQIVND, per germline (reference sequence). Trimming stripped 5 bases from V and 3 bases from J, with 11 bases between. The CDR3 runs 13 residues. DNA of the CDR3: TGTGCCAGTAGTGCAGGGGCTTACTACGAGCAGTACTTC. It translates to CASSAGAYYEQYF.

The rearrangement joins TRBV7-9 to TRBJ2-1, with a tentative D call TRBD1 (6 bases). Germline V CDR1 and CDR2: SEHNR, FQNEAQ (reference sequence). Trimming shortened V by 5 bases and J by 6 bases, and 17 bases separated the two germline ends. The CDR3 has 15 residues. The CDR3: CASSQGSGVANEQFF. The DNA for the CDR3 is TGTGCCAGCAGCCAAGGGTCAGGGGTGGCCAATGAGCAGTTCTTC.

V gene TRBV12-3 or TRBV12-4 combines with J gene TRBJ2-5; D may be TRBD2 (7 bases). V was trimmed by 6 bases and J by 4 bases, leaving 12 bases between them. There are 13 residues in the CDR3. This CDR3 is CASSNREGETQYF. The CDR3 DNA sequence: TGTGCCAGCAGCAACAGGGAGGGAGAGACCCAGTACTTC.

The chain recombines TRBV27 with TRBJ2-7, with 10 bases aligning to TRBD1. The trim removed 1 base at V and 2 bases at J, leaving 2 bases unmatched. The CDR3 totals 15 residues. Germline CDR1 MNHEY, CDR2 SMNVEV (reference sequence). The CDR3 sequence is CASSLWGQGPYEQYF. The CDR3 DNA is TGTGCCAGCAGTTTATGGGGACAGGGGCCCTACGAGCAGTACTTC.

The chain recombines TRBV3-1 with TRBJ2-1, with TRBD2 identical over 10 bases. The CDR3 extends over 16 amino acids. Germline CDR1 is LGHDT and CDR2 is YNNKEL (reference sequence). J lost 6 bases, V lost 4 bases, and 9 bases had no gene match. The CDR3 region has the DNA TGTGCCAGCAGCCGTAACCTAGCGGGAGAATCCAATGAGCAGTTCTTC. It is translated as CASSRNLAGESNEQFF.

This clonotype was found a few times. The chain couples TRBV4-3 to TRBJ2-5, with 8 bases lining up with TRBD1. The CDR3 has 16 residues. The V gene end was trimmed by 1 base and the J gene end by 4 bases; junction bases not matched to a gene: 8. Germline V lookup: CDR1 LGHNA, CDR2 YSLEER. As DNA, the CDR3 is TGCGCCAGCAGCCAAGGAGTGACAGGGGAAGTAGAGACCCAGTACTTC. Translation gives CASSQGVTGEVETQYF.

This chain uses TRBV7-6 with TRBJ1-1; 7 nucleotides align to TRBD1. This CDR3 spans 16 amino acids. Germline loops: CDR1 SGHVS, CDR2 FNYEAQ. The junction had 10 bases not matched to a gene; V was cut back by 5 bases and J by 1 base. The DNA for the CDR3 is TGTGCCAGCAGCGCCCTAGAGGGGGCGGCGAACACTGAAGCTTTCTTT. Translating gives CASSALEGAANTEAFF.

The DNA of the CDR3 is TGTGCCAGCGTCCAGGGGGGGCCACGTCCCCTTAGGGCCAAAAACATTCAGTACTTC. It yields the protein CASVQGGPRPLRAKNIQYF. This sequence joins TRBV6-2 or TRBV6-3 and TRBJ2-4; D is perhaps TRBD1 or TRBD2 (7 bases each). CDR1 is MNHEY, CDR2 SVGEGT, per germline. The CDR3 has 19 amino acids. V lost 8 bases and J lost 1, with 27 bases in between.